The present T cell receptor (beta chain) was sequenced within a study of vaccination effects on CD4 cells after COVID-19. V was pared by 5 bases and J by 1 base, with 5 bases between. The CDR3 has 12 residues. CDR1 is SGHNT, CDR2 YENEEA, per germline. As regards this clone: Its antigen is not known.

Using immunoSEQ multiplex PCR, the repertoire was profiled, and TCRdb retains in-frame clones only, with some absent. This table holds roughly 64,000 clones, just over 70% found once. Once cultured for under 11 days, the cells underwent separation to obtain CD4+ T cells. Sequenced here: CD4+ T cells from PBMCs cultured without peptide, sampled before COVID-19 vaccination. The chain employs TRBV11-3 and TRBJ1-1; D gene ambiguous. The TCR sequence derives from a human donor who had a prior SARS-CoV-2 infection. CDR3 nucleotides: TGTGCCAGCAGCCCCCGGAACACTGAAGCTTTCTTT. Translated: CASSPRNTEAFF.